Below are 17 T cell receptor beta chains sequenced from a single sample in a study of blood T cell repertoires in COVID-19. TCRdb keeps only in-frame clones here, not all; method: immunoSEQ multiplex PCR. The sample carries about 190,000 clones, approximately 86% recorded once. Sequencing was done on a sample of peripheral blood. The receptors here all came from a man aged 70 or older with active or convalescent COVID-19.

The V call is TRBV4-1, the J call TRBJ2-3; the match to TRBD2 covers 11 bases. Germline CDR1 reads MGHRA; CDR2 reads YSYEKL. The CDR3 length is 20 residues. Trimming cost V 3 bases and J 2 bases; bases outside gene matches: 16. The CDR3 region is CASSQGPLLSTSGDTDTQYF. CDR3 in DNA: TGCGCCAGCAGCCAGGGACCCCTCCTCTCGACTAGCGGGGACACAGATACGCAGTATTTT.

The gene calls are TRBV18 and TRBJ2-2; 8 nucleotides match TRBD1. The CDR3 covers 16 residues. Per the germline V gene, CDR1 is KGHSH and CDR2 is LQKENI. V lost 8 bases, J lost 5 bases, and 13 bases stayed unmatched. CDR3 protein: CASRVGQGARTGELFF. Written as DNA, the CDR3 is TGTGCCAGCCGCGTGGGGCAGGGGGCTCGAACCGGGGAGCTGTTTTTT.

CDR3 region: CASSLRLAGDGYEQYF. Here the CDR3 DNA reads TGCGCCAGCAGCTTGAGACTAGCGGGAGACGGCTACGAGCAGTACTTC. V and J are TRBV5-1 and TRBJ2-7, with 12 bases matching TRBD2. Germline CDR1 reads SGHRS; CDR2 reads YFSETQ. CDR3 length: 16 residues. The junction had 5 bases not matched to a gene; V was cut back by 1 base and J by 3 bases.

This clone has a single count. CDR3 region: CASSFGAGTYEQYF. CDR3 coding DNA: TGTGCCAGCAGTTTTGGCGCGGGGACCTACGAGCAGTACTTC. The V and J genes are TRBV27 and TRBJ2-7; possibly TRBD2 for D (6 bases). Trimming stripped 3 bases from V and 2 bases from J, with 11 bases between. This CDR3 is built from 14 residues. Germline CDR1 and CDR2: MNHEY and SMNVEV (reference sequence).

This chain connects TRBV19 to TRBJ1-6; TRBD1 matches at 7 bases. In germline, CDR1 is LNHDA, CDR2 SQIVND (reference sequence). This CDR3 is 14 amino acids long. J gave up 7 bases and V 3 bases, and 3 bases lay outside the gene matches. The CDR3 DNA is TGTGCCAGTAGTATCCCGGGACAGAATTCACCCCTCCACTTT. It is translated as CASSIPGQNSPLHF.

The CDR3 loop is CASSLGSGPQETQYF. CDR3 in DNA: TGTGCCAGCAGCTTAGGGTCTGGCCCGCAAGAGACCCAGTACTTC. The chain is built from TRBV7-2 and TRBJ2-5; D not certain. The CDR3 extends over 15 amino acids. CDR1 SGHTA and CDR2 FQGNSA come from the germline V gene. Trimming shortened V by 1 base and J by 2 bases, and 11 bases separated the two germline ends.

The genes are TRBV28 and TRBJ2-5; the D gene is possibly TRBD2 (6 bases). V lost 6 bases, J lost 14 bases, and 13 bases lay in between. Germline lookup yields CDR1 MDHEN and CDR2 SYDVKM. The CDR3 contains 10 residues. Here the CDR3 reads CASRGGAYYF. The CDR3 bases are TGTGCCAGCAGAGGCGGGGCCTACTACTTC.

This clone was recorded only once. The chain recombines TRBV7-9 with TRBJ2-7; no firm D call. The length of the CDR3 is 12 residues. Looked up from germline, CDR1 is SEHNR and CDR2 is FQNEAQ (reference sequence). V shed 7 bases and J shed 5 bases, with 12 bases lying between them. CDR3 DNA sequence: TGTGCCAGCACCCTCTCTTTCCACGAGCAGTACTTC. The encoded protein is CASTLSFHEQYF.

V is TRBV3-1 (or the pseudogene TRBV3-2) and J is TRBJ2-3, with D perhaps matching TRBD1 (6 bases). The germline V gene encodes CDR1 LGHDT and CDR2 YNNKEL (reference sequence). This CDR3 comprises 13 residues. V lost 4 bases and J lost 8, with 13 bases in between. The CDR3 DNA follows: TGTGCCAGCAGCCTTGGGGGCTGGGGTACGCAGTATTTT. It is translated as CASSLGGWGTQYF.

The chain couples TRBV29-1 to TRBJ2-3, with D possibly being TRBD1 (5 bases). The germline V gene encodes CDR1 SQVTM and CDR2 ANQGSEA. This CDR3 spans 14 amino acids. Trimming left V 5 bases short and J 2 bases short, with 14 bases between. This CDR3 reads CSVLDRTLTDTQYF. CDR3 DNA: TGCAGCGTTCTTGATAGGACACTCACAGATACGCAGTATTTT.

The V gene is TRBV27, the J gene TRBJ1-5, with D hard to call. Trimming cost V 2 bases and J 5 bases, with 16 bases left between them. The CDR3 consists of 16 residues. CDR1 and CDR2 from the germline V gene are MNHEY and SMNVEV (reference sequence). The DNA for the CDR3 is TGTGCCAGCAGTTTACGCCCTACTGGGAGACATCAGCCCCAGCATTTT. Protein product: CASSLRPTGRHQPQHF.

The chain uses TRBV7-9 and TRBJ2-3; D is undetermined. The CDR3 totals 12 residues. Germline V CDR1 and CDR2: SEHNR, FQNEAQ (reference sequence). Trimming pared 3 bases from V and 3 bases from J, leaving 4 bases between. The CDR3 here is CASSFITDTQYF. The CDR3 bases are TGTGCCAGCAGCTTCATTACAGATACGCAGTATTTT.

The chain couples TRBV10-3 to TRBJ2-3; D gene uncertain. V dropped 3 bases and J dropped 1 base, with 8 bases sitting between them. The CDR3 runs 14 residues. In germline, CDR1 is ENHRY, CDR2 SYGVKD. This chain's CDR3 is CAISDTARTDTQYF. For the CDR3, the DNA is TGTGCCATCAGTGATACAGCCCGCACAGATACGCAGTATTTT.

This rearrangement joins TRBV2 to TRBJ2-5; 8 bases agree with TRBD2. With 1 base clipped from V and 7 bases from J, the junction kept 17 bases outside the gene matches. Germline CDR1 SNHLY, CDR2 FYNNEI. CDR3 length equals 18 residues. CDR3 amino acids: CASSEGLFSGASYWTQYF. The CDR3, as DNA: TGTGCCAGCAGTGAAGGCCTTTTTAGCGGGGCGTCGTATTGGACCCAGTACTTC.

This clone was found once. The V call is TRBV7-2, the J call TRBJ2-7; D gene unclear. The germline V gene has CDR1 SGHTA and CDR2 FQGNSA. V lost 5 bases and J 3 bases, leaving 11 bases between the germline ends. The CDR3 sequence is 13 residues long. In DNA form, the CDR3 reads TGTGCCAGCAGCGCCTCTCCAGGCTACGAGCAGTACTTC. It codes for CASSASPGYEQYF.

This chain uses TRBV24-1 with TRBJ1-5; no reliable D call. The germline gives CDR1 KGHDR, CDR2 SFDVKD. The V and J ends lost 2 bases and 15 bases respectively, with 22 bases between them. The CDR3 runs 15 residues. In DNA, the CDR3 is TGTGCCACCAGTGATTCGTCAGGAATTTTATCGGAGGTGCATTTT. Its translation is CATSDSSGILSEVHF.

Here the CDR3 DNA reads TGTGCCAGCAGTTCACAGGGGAACACCGGGGAGCTGTTTTTT. Residues: CASSSQGNTGELFF. This chain links TRBV6-5 with TRBJ2-2, with TRBD1 as a possible D gene (6 bases). The CDR3 sequence is 14 residues long. V dropped 4 bases and J dropped 1 base, with 7 bases sitting between them. Germline V gene sequence: CDR1 MNHEY, CDR2 SVGAGI.